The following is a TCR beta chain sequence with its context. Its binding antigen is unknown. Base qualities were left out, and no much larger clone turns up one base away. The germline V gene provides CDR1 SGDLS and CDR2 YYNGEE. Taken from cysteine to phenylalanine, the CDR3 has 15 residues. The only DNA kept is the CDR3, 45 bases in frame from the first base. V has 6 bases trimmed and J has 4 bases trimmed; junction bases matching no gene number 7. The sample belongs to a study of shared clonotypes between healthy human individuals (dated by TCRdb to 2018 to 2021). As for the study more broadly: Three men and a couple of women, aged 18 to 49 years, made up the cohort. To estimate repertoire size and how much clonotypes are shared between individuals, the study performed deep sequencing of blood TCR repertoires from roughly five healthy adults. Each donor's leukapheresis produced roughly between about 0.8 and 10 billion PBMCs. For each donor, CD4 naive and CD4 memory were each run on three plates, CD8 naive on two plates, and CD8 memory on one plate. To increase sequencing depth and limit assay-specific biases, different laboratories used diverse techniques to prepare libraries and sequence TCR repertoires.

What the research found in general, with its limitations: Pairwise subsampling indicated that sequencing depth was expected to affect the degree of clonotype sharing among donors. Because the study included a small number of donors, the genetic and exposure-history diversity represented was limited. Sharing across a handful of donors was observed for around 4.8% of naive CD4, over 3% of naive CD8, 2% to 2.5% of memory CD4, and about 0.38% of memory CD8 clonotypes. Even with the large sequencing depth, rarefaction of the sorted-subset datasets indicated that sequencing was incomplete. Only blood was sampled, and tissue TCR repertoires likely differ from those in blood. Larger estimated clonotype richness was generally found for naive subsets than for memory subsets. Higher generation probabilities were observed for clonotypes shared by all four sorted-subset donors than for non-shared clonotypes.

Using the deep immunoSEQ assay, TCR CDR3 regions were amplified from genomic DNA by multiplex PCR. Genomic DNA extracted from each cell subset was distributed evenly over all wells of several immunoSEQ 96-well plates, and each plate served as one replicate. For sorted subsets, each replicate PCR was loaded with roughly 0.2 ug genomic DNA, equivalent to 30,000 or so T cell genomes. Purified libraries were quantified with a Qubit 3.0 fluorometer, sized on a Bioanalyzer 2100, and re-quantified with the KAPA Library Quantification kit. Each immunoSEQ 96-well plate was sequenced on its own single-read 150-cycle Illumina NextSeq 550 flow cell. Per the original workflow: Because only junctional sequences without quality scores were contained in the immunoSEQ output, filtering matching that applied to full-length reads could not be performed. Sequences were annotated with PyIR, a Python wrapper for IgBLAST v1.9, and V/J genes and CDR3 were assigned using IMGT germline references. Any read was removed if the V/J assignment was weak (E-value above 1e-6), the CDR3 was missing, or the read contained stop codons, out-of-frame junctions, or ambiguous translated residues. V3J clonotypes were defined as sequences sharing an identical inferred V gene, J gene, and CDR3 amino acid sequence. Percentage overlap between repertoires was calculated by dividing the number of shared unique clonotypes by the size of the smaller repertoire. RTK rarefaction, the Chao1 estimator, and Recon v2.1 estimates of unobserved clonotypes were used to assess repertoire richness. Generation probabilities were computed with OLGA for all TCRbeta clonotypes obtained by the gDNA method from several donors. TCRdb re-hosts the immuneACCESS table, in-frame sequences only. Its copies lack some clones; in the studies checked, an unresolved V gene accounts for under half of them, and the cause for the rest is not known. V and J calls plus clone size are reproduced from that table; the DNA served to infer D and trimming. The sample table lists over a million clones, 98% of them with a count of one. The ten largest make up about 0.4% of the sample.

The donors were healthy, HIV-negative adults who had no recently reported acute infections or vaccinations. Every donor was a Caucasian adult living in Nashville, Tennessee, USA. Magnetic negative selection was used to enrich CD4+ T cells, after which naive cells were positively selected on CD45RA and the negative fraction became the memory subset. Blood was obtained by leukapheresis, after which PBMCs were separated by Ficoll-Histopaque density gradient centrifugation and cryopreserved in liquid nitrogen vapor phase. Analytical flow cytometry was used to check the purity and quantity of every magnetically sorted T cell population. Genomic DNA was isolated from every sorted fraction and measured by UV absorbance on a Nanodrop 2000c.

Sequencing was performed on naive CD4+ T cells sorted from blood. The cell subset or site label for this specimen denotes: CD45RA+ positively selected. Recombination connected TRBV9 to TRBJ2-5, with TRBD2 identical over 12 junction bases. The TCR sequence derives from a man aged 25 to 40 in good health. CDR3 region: CASTRLAGEGETQYF. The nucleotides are TGTGCCAGCACAAGACTAGCGGGAGAAGGAGAGACCCAGTACTTC.